Listed here are 18 T cell receptor beta chains from one sample, sequenced in a study of T-cell memory formation after mild COVID-19. A single record per CDR3 protein comes from TCRdb applying MiXCR to the 5' RACE reads. The repertoire holds roughly 410,000 distinct CDR3 sequences, with around 24% as singletons. Sequencing used PBMCs or a T cell subset sorted from them (not recorded which). The receptors derive from an adult woman who had mild COVID-19 (a few samples of this study predate the infection). Cell type and time point are not known.

The genes are TRBV10-3 and TRBJ2-1, with D tentatively TRBD1 (6 bases). Trimming shortened V by 7 bases and J by 0 bases, and 13 bases separated the two germline ends. Germline lookup yields CDR1 ENHRY and CDR2 SYGVKD. This CDR3 has 15 amino acids. The CDR3: CAIKTGSLSYNEQFF. The CDR3 nucleotides are TGTGCCATCAAGACAGGATCCCTCTCCTACAATGAGCAGTTCTTC.

In its sample, this clonotype was seen a few times. J is TRBJ1-1 and V is TRBV7-9; 10 positions agree with TRBD1. J gave up 5 bases and V 4 bases, and 4 bases lay outside the gene matches. Germline lookup yields CDR1 SEHNR and CDR2 FQNEAQ (reference sequence). This CDR3 comprises 14 residues. Here the CDR3 reads CASSSRDRGTEAFF. Written as DNA, the CDR3 is TGTGCCAGCAGCTCTCGGGACAGGGGAACTGAAGCTTTCTTT. The variable domain in full, completed from reference TRBV7-9 and TRBJ1-1, reads DTGVSQNPRHKITKRGQNVTFRCDPISEHNRLYWYRQTLGQGPEFLTYFQNEAQLEKSRLLSDRFSAERPKGSFSTLEIQRTEQGDSAMYLCASSSRDRGTEAFFGQGTRLTVV.

The chain combines TRBV6-4 with TRBJ2-1; maybe TRBD2 (5 bases). Between the trimmed V and J ends, which lost 3 bases and 7 bases, there was a span of 7 bases. There are 12 residues in the CDR3. Germline CDR1 and CDR2: MRHNA and SNTAGT. Written as DNA, the CDR3 is TGTGCCAGCAGTGAAGAGGGAAATGAGCAGTTCTTC. This translates into CASSEEGNEQFF.

This clonotype was detected a few times. The chain recombines TRBV6-5 with TRBJ1-5, with TRBD1 identical over 8 bases. CDR1 is MNHEY and CDR2 is SVGAGI in the germline V gene. Trimming at V came to 4 bases and at J to 7 bases, leaving 9 bases not matched to a gene. The CDR3 runs to 15 residues. CDR3 coding DNA: TGTGCCAGCAGTTTAGGACAGGGAATGGGCCAGCCCCAGCATTTT. This codes for CASSLGQGMGQPQHF.

The rearrangement links TRBV5-5 to TRBJ1-5; D call uncertain. Trimming pared 0 bases from V and 6 bases from J, leaving 7 bases between. CDR1 and CDR2 from the germline V gene are SGHKS and YYEKEE (reference sequence). This CDR3 spans 13 amino acids. In DNA, the CDR3 is TGTGCCAGCAGCTTGGACAGCCGTCAGCCCCAGCATTTT. Encoded protein: CASSLDSRQPQHF.

This clonotype was detected only a few times. The chain recombines TRBV24-1 with TRBJ2-3, with 10 bases fitting TRBD2. The CDR3 loop spans 18 amino acids. CDR1 is KGHDR and CDR2 is SFDVKD in the germline V gene. Trimming at V came to 9 bases and at J to 3 bases, leaving 17 bases not matched to a gene. The DNA for the CDR3 is TGTGCCACCGCGCACCATCAGCTAGCGGGAGTTCTGACAGATACGCAGTATTTT. It encodes CATAHHQLAGVLTDTQYF.

The chain links TRBV7-3 to TRBJ2-2; D is unclear. The germline CDR1 and CDR2 sequences are SGHTA and FQGTGA. This CDR3 spans 16 amino acids. Trimming took off 2 bases at V and 6 bases at J, with 16 bases between the two ends. In nucleotides, the CDR3 is TGTGCCAGCAGCTTAGATACGTCCATGTTGGCCGGGGAGCTGTTTTTT. Translating gives CASSLDTSMLAGELFF.

This chain uses TRBV4-1 with TRBJ2-2; D remains ambiguous. V lost 2 bases, J lost 7 bases, and 14 bases lay in between. Germline values: CDR1 MGHRA, CDR2 YSYEKL. This CDR3 has 15 amino acids. This chain's CDR3 is CASSQYVRVNGELFF. The CDR3 DNA is TGCGCCAGCAGCCAATACGTGAGAGTTAACGGGGAGCTGTTTTTT.

Only a few counts were recorded for this clonotype. V and J are TRBV5-1 and TRBJ1-1, with 8 bases aligning to TRBD1. Germline CDR1 reads SGHRS; CDR2 reads YFSETQ. The CDR3 is made up of 15 amino acids. V was pared by 4 bases and J by 1 base, with 6 bases of the junction left unmatched. CDR3 DNA sequence: TGCGCCAGCAGCGGGAGACAGGGGAAGAACACTGAAGCTTTCTTT. Amino acids: CASSGRQGKNTEAFF.

The V gene is TRBV4-2, the J gene TRBJ2-1, with 10 bases aligning to TRBD1. In germline, CDR1 is LGHNA, CDR2 YNFKEQ. The CDR3 runs 15 residues. Trimming cost V 4 bases and J 3 bases; bases outside gene matches: 3. For the CDR3, the DNA is TGTGCCAGCAGCCCGGGACAGGGGCTCTACAATGAGCAGTTCTTC. Encoded protein: CASSPGQGLYNEQFF.

The rearrangement links TRBV5-1 to TRBJ2-7; D remains unclear. Trimming took 0 bases from V and 1 from J, leaving 8 bases between them. From germline, CDR1 is SGHRS and CDR2 YFSETQ. The CDR3 extends over 14 amino acids. This chain's CDR3 is CASSLVSESYEQYF. CDR3 bases: TGCGCCAGCAGCTTGGTCAGTGAATCCTACGAGCAGTACTTC.

This clonotype was counted at least ten times. V gene TRBV29-1 combines with J gene TRBJ2-1; TRBD1 aligns across 9 bases. The CDR3 is made up of 14 amino acids. Germline CDR1 SQVTM, CDR2 ANQGSEA. V dropped 7 bases and J dropped 3; count of bases not matched to a gene: 7. The CDR3 DNA sequence: TGCAGCGCCGAAGGGGACAGGGTCTACAATGAGCAGTTCTTC. It is translated as CSAEGDRVYNEQFF.

In this sample, this clonotype turned up a few times. The gene calls are TRBV7-3 and TRBJ2-5; a possible D gene is TRBD1 (5 bases). From germline, CDR1 is SGHTA and CDR2 FQGTGA. Trimming took off 4 bases at V and 4 bases at J, with 10 bases between the two ends. This CDR3 comprises 13 residues. DNA for the CDR3: TGTGCCAGCAGCTCTTCCCAGGGAGAGACCCAGTACTTC. It encodes CASSSSQGETQYF.

This clonotype came up a few times. This chain connects TRBV29-1 to TRBJ2-1; unclear D gene. This CDR3 spans 15 amino acids. The V gene's germline CDR1 is SQVTM and CDR2 ANQGSEA. The V gene lost 7 bases and the J gene lost 0 bases, with 16 bases spanning the gap. Written as DNA, the CDR3 is TGCAGCGCCCGTGAGGCCCCGAGCTCCTACAATGAGCAGTTCTTC. Amino acids: CSAREAPSSYNEQFF.

This clonotype has only a few counts. The rearrangement links TRBV9 to TRBJ2-2; no clear D gene. The V gene lost 0 bases and the J gene lost 6 bases, with 3 bases spanning the gap. The CDR3 is 12 amino acids. From germline, CDR1 is SGDLS and CDR2 YYNGEE. CDR3 in amino acids: CASSVAPGELFF. The CDR3 region has the DNA TGTGCCAGCAGCGTAGCACCCGGGGAGCTGTTTTTT.

J is TRBJ2-1 and V is TRBV6-2 or TRBV6-3; D is possibly TRBD2 (6 bases). This CDR3 has 21 amino acids. Germline assignment: CDR1 MNHEY and CDR2 SVGEGT. With 6 bases removed from V and 0 bases from J, the gap between germline ends came to 30 bases. In DNA, the CDR3 is TGTGCCAGCAGACCCGGCGTGGCTAGCGTAGTGTACAGGAGCTCCTACAATGAGCAGTTCTTC. Protein: CASRPGVASVVYRSSYNEQFF.

This clonotype was detected once. The gene calls are TRBV5-1 and TRBJ2-5; the D is unclear. This CDR3 region has 13 residues. The V and J ends lost 2 bases and 3 bases respectively, with 8 bases between them. Looked up from germline, CDR1 is SGHRS and CDR2 is YFSETQ. The CDR3 coding sequence is TGCGCCAGCAGCTTTATAGTAGAAGAGACCCAGTACTTC. It encodes CASSFIVEETQYF.

In its sample, this clonotype was seen many times. V gene TRBV7-9 combines with J gene TRBJ2-3, with 7 bases fitting TRBD2. Trimming cost V 5 bases and J 2 bases; bases outside gene matches: 10. CDR3 length: 16 residues. Germline-derived CDR1 and CDR2 are SEHNR and FQNEAQ (reference sequence). CDR3 bases: TGTGCCAGCAGCATACCTCGGGACTACCTCACAGATACGCAGTATTTT. Translating it yields CASSIPRDYLTDTQYF.